This T cell receptor beta chain comes out of a study of blood T cells in healthy people across ages. Findings and caveats of the study: Long-lived donors carried more naive CD4+ cells and greater diversity than aged donors.

Comment on this clonotype: Antigen: not known.

The CDR3 totals 15 residues. Germline V lookup: CDR1 MNHEY, CDR2 SVGAGI. PCR was performed a second time for about 7 to 11 cycles using a sample-barcoded 5' primer and a J-beta primer mix. A single record per CDR3 protein comes from TCRdb applying MiXCR to the 5' RACE reads. This sample has 1.8 million or so distinct CDR3 sequences, with approximately 40% found just once. Ranging in age from roughly 6 to 95, the donors were healthy Caucasian individuals from Russia. Total RNA, at least 5.5 micrograms per sample, was extracted from PBMCs. The sequence came from a human donor in good health. This sequence joins TRBV6-5 and TRBJ2-7; D is perhaps TRBD1 (6 bases). The end of the DNA aligns better with TRBJ2-5, so the J call may be wrong. Sequencing input: blood. The CDR3 DNA sequence: TGTGCCAGCAAACAAACAGGGAGAGGGGGAGAGACCCAGTACTTC. It specifies CASKQTGRGGETQYF.